This T cell receptor (beta chain) was recovered during a study of blood T cell repertoires in COVID-19. About the study: Spain, Italy and the United States supplied samples that represented acute and convalescent COVID-19. Sources were T cells, B-cell-depleted T cells, or PBMCs; the material itself was cDNA or gDNA.

Germline V gene data show CDR1 as DFQATT and CDR2 as SNEGSKA (reference sequence). V gave up 3 bases and J gave up 1 base, with 6 bases separating them. This CDR3 is built from 13 residues. Repertoires were generated with immunoSEQ multiplex PCR, while TCRdb's copy carries only in-frame clones and drops some. The data contain about 68,000 clones, 70% to 90% of them singletons. Seattle enrolled patients during active infection and tracked them longitudinally. Sequences were obtained from peripheral blood. This TCR was sampled from a man older than 75 with COVID-19, enrolled during active disease. The rearrangement links TRBV20-1 to TRBJ2-2, with D hard to call. The CDR3 DNA reads TGCAGTGCTAGTACGGGGAACACCGGGGAGCTGTTTTTT. Protein sequence: CSASTGNTGELFF.